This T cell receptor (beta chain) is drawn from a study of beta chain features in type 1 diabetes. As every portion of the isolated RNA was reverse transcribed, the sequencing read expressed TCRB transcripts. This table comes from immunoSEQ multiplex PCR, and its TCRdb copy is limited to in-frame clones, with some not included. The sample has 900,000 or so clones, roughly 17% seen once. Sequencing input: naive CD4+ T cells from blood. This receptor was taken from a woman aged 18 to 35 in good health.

CDR3 amino acids: CASSSGLAGADEQYF. DNA of the CDR3: TGTGCCAGCAGCTCGGGACTAGCGGGAGCGGACGAGCAGTACTTC. The genes are TRBV7-9 and TRBJ2-7; TRBD2 matches at 14 bases. The germline V gene encodes CDR1 SEHNR and CDR2 FQNEAQ (reference sequence). The trim removed 4 bases at V and 5 bases at J, leaving 4 bases unmatched. The CDR3 has 15 amino acids.